This entry lists 22 T cell receptor beta chains sequenced from one sample in a study of regulatory T cells in long-lasting Graves disease. Time point: newly diagnosed GD, antithyroid drugs for less than 3 months. The TCR library was prepared using RNA isolated from PBMCs. Building of the TCR beta libraries involved iRepertoire HTBI primers and Arm-PCR of CDR3 regions. TCRdb re-called the multiplex PCR reads with MiXCR, one entry per CDR3 protein. The profile shows 450,000 to 600,000 distinct CDR3 sequences, roughly 15% of them singletons. These data were also filed under a second study, of T cells in Graves' hyperthyroidism and ophthalmopathy.

The specimen comprised peripheral blood mononuclear cells (PBMCs), sampled at new diagnosis, from a patient treated with antithyroid drugs. The origin of the receptors is a man aged 40-55 years with Graves disease.

In this sample, this clonotype turned up many times. This rearrangement joins TRBV28 to TRBJ2-7; TRBD2 might be the D (5 bases). This CDR3 has 15 amino acids. The germline V gene encodes CDR1 MDHEN and CDR2 SYDVKM. Trimming took 5 bases from V and 0 from J, leaving 14 bases between them. CDR3 nucleotides: TGTGCCAGCAGTCAAGCTTTTCGGGGCTCCTACGAGCAGTACTTC. Protein sequence: CASSQAFRGSYEQYF. The variable domain in full, with the rest retrieved from reference TRBV28 and TRBJ2-7, is DVKVTQSSRYLVKRTGEKVFLECVQDMDHENMFWYRQDPGLGLRLIYFSYDVKMKEKGDIPEGYSVSREKKERFSLILESASTNQTSMYLCASSQAFRGSYEQYFGPGTRLTVT.

This chain links TRBV7-9 with TRBJ2-7; no clear D gene. The germline V gene encodes CDR1 SEHNR and CDR2 FQNEAQ (reference sequence). This CDR3 has 13 residues. The ends were cut back, 5 bases at V and 3 bases at J, with 11 bases in the middle. CDR3 DNA: TGTGCCAGCAGCCCGACAACCGGCTACGAGCAGTACTTC. Its protein is CASSPTTGYEQYF.

The V gene is TRBV6-1, the J gene TRBJ2-4, with D perhaps matching TRBD1 or TRBD2 (6 bases each). The ends were cut back, 6 bases at V and 11 bases at J, with 11 bases in the middle. Germline V gene sequence: CDR1 MNHNS, CDR2 SASEGT. The CDR3 is 11 residues long. CDR3 sequence: CASRRDILQYF. The CDR3 DNA reads as TGTGCCAGCAGGCGGGACATTCTTCAGTACTTC.

This clonotype showed up many times. This chain connects TRBV24-1 to TRBJ2-5; TRBD1 matches 7 bases. The V gene's germline CDR1 is KGHDR and CDR2 SFDVKD. With 2 bases clipped from V and 9 bases from J, the junction kept 17 bases outside the gene matches. The CDR3 spans 17 residues. CDR3 loop: CATSDSPQGLGMKAQYF. CDR3 DNA: TGTGCCACCAGTGATTCTCCACAGGGGCTAGGAATGAAGGCCCAGTACTTC.

This clonotype has at least ten counts. The rearrangement links TRBV11-2 to TRBJ1-5; D is possibly TRBD1 (5 bases). V lost 2 bases to trimming and J lost 2 bases, with 10 bases between them. The germline V gene has CDR1 SGHAT and CDR2 FQNNGV. The length of the CDR3 is 15 residues. CDR3 coding DNA: TGTGCCAGCAGCTTACAGGGAATGGGCAATCAGCCCCAGCATTTT. It yields the protein CASSLQGMGNQPQHF.

This clonotype was seen only a few times. The V and J genes are TRBV4-1 and TRBJ2-7, with D possibly matching TRBD2 (6 bases). The CDR3 spans 15 residues. V lost 0 bases and J lost 2, with 11 bases in between. CDR1 and CDR2 from the germline V gene are MGHRA and YSYEKL. The CDR3 DNA follows: TGCGCCAGCAGCCAAGATCGGGAGCCTACCTACGAGCAGTACTTC. It specifies CASSQDREPTYEQYF.

This sequence joins TRBV7-3 and TRBJ2-2; perhaps TRBD2 as D (6 bases). CDR1 and CDR2 from the germline V gene are SGHTA and FQGTGA. This CDR3 is built from 16 residues. Trimming took off 4 bases at V and 7 bases at J, with 19 bases between the two ends. The CDR3 DNA reads TGTGCCAGCAGCTCACCGGGTGCTAGCGCCAACGGGGAGCTGTTTTTT. Its translation: CASSSPGASANGELFF.

There are a few counts of this clonotype. The rearrangement uses TRBV7-9 and TRBJ1-1; D ambiguous. The CDR3 contains 14 residues. Germline loops: CDR1 SEHNR, CDR2 FQNEAQ (reference sequence). V lost 7 bases, J lost 4 bases, and 16 bases lay in between. As DNA, the CDR3 is TGTGCCAGCATCGACACCAGGTGGGGCACTGAAGCTTTCTTT. The encoded protein is CASIDTRWGTEAFF.

In its sample, this clonotype was seen many times. The CDR3 DNA is TGTGCCTGGAGTGTACAAGAGAATGAGCAGTTCTTC. Protein product: CAWSVQENEQFF. The chain combines TRBV30 with TRBJ2-1, with D hard to call. Deletions cut 0 bases from V and 7 bases from J, with 7 bases between. This CDR3 region has 12 residues. Germline CDR1 and CDR2: GTSNPN and SVGIG (reference sequence). The full variable domain, rest sourced from reference TRBV30 and TRBJ2-1, is SQTIHQWPATLVQPVGSPLSLECTVEGTSNPNLYWYRQAAGRGLQLLFYSVGIGQISSEVPQNLSASRPQDRQFILSSKKLLLSDSGFYLCAWSVQENEQFFGPGTRLTVL.

There are many counts of this clonotype. The chain links TRBV27 to TRBJ1-5; weak D call: TRBD1 (6 bases). The germline V gene has CDR1 MNHEY and CDR2 SMNVEV (reference sequence). The V end was cut by 10 bases, the J end by 3 bases, with 16 bases between. The CDR3 runs 14 residues. CDR3 sequence: CATRGGQHNQPQHF. CDR3 coding DNA: TGTGCCACGAGAGGAGGACAGCACAATCAGCCCCAGCATTTT.

This clonotype was detected ten times or more. This chain connects TRBV3-1 to TRBJ1-2; 8 nucleotides align to TRBD1. This CDR3 has 15 amino acids. J lost 8 bases, V lost 1 base, and 9 bases had no gene match. The germline CDR1 and CDR2 sequences are LGHDT and YNNKEL (reference sequence). The CDR3, as DNA: TGTGCCAGCAGCCAAGCCGCACAGGGGGATAGAGGCTACACCTTC. Its protein is CASSQAAQGDRGYTF.

This clonotype was recorded at least ten times. This chain uses TRBV2 with TRBJ2-1; TRBD2 matches 7 bases. The V segment lost 4 bases and the J segment 5 bases; nucleotides outside the gene matches: 5. This CDR3 is built from 14 residues. Germline V gives CDR1 SNHLY, CDR2 FYNNEI. The CDR3 bases are TGTGCCAGCAGTGCCCAGCGGGGTCACAATGAGCAGTTCTTC. Protein: CASSAQRGHNEQFF.

A few counts support this clonotype. The J gene is TRBJ2-7, the V gene TRBV9; TRBD2 matches 8 bases. The ends lost 0 bases at V and 2 bases at J; junction bases unmatched: 7. The CDR3 has 16 amino acids. CDR1 and CDR2 from the germline V gene are SGDLS and YYNGEE. The CDR3 coding sequence is TGTGCCAGCAGCGTAGAGTCGGCGGGAGGCGCCTACGAGCAGTACTTC. This translates into CASSVESAGGAYEQYF.

This clonotype was observed many times. The chain couples TRBV24-1 to TRBJ2-7, with TRBD1 identical over 8 bases. The CDR3 is made up of 15 amino acids. CDR1 and CDR2 (germline): KGHDR, SFDVKD. V lost 3 bases and J lost 5; bases outside the gene matches: 8. CDR3 protein: CATSDARDRRNEQYF. The CDR3 DNA reads as TGTGCCACCAGTGATGCCCGGGACAGGAGGAACGAGCAGTACTTC.

At least ten counts were recorded for this clonotype. V usage is TRBV6-5 and J usage is TRBJ2-7; maybe TRBD2 (6 bases). Between the trimmed V and J ends, which lost 4 bases and 6 bases, there was a span of 13 bases. Germline-derived CDR1 and CDR2 are MNHEY and SVGAGI. The CDR3 runs to 13 residues. CDR3 in amino acids: CASSLVRDSEQYF. CDR3 nucleotide sequence: TGTGCCAGCAGTTTAGTCCGGGACTCCGAGCAGTACTTC.

The rearrangement uses TRBV2 and TRBJ2-6, with unresolved D. There are 17 residues in the CDR3. Deletions cut 4 bases from V and 0 bases from J, with 13 bases between. Germline lookup yields CDR1 SNHLY and CDR2 FYNNEI. DNA of the CDR3: TGTGCCAGCAGTGCCAGGCAGGTTTTCTCTGGGGCCAACGTCCTGACTTTC. This sequence encodes CASSARQVFSGANVLTF.

The rearrangement links TRBV12-5 to TRBJ2-3; 7 nucleotides agree with TRBD2. V lost 6 bases, J lost 5 bases, and 8 bases stayed unmatched. The germline V gene encodes CDR1 LGHNT and CDR2 FRNRAP. This CDR3 is 14 amino acids long. The DNA for the CDR3 is TGTGCTAGTGGCCTCGGCGGGAGATTAGATACGCAGTATTTT. This codes for CASGLGGRLDTQYF.

This clonotype was seen at least ten times. The chain has TRBV12-3 or TRBV12-4 and TRBJ2-2; 14 nucleotides line up with TRBD2. V shed 7 bases and J 4 bases; nucleotides not matched to a gene: 11. The CDR3 has 18 residues. In nucleotides, the CDR3 is TGTGCCAGCACCTCCGGGACTAGCGGGAGCCCACCCACCGGGGAGCTGTTTTTT. It specifies CASTSGTSGSPPTGELFF.

This clonotype was recorded many times. The chain has TRBV11-3 and TRBJ2-1; the D gene is possibly TRBD2 (6 bases). Germline V gene data show CDR1 as SGHNT and CDR2 as YENEEA. The CDR3 runs 15 residues. Trimming shortened V by 1 base and J by 0 bases, and 7 bases separated the two germline ends. The CDR3 sequence: CASSLGGISYNEQFF. The CDR3 bases are TGTGCCAGCAGCTTAGGCGGGATCTCCTACAATGAGCAGTTCTTC.

The chain is built from TRBV3-1 and TRBJ2-7, with D possibly called TRBD1 or TRBD2 (5 bases each). From germline, CDR1 is LGHDT and CDR2 YNNKEL (reference sequence). The CDR3 sequence is 13 residues long. Between the trimmed V and J ends, which lost 4 bases and 4 bases, there was a span of 11 bases. The DNA of the CDR3 is TGTGCCAGCAGCCGCTCGGGGCTTTACGAGCAGTACTTC. This encodes CASSRSGLYEQYF.

This clonotype has a count of ten or more. The chain uses TRBV2 and TRBJ2-2; D is unresolved. The CDR3 consists of 15 residues. Trimming shortened V by 1 base and J by 0 bases, and 6 bases separated the two germline ends. Germline V gene data show CDR1 as SNHLY and CDR2 as FYNNEI. CDR3 sequence (DNA): TGTGCCAGCAGTGAAGTCGTCACGAACACCGGGGAGCTGTTTTTT. It yields the protein CASSEVVTNTGELFF.

This clonotype was seen a handful of times. The chain recombines TRBV20-1 with TRBJ2-3, with D hard to call. V lost 5 bases, J lost 2 bases, and 11 bases lay in between. CDR1 is DFQATT, CDR2 SNEGSKA, per germline (reference sequence). The CDR3 is 13 residues long. CDR3 in DNA: TGCAGTGCTTTCCCATTCAACACAGATACGCAGTATTTT. It is translated as CSAFPFNTDTQYF.